These 18 T cell receptor beta chains were all obtained from the same sample, sequenced in a study of blood T cell repertoires in COVID-19. This table comes from immunoSEQ multiplex PCR, and its TCRdb copy is limited to in-frame clones, with some not included. The table has around 230,000 clones, 82% seen once. The material sequenced was peripheral blood. Receptors were obtained from a woman aged 60 to 75 with active or convalescent COVID-19.

V is TRBV5-1 and J is TRBJ2-7; 10 nucleotides match TRBD1. The CDR3 spans 13 residues. In germline, CDR1 is SGHRS, CDR2 YFSETQ. Trimming at V came to 7 bases and at J to 4 bases, leaving 5 bases not matched to a gene. CDR3 residues: CASAGQGIYEQYF. The CDR3 DNA reads TGCGCCAGCGCGGGACAGGGGATTTACGAGCAGTACTTC.

The genes are TRBV13 and TRBJ1-2; D possibly corresponds to TRBD1 (5 bases). Germline V CDR1 and CDR2: PRHDT, FYEKMQ (reference sequence). This CDR3 has 16 residues. Trimming took 0 bases from V and 1 from J, leaving 12 bases between them. The CDR3 DNA reads as TGTGCCAGCAGCTTAGGGTCGGGGGGACTTAACTATGGCTACACCTTC. Amino acids: CASSLGSGGLNYGYTF.

A few counts support this clone. V and J are TRBV21-1 and TRBJ1-2. TRBV21-1 is a pseudogene locus. CDR3 length equals 15 residues. CDR3 sequence (DNA): TGTGCCAGCAGCAAAAGCCCACGGGGGTCCTATGGCTACACCTTC. Its translation: CASSKSPRGSYGYTF.

The V and J genes are TRBV5-4 and TRBJ2-3; 8 nucleotides agree with TRBD2. Trimming took 1 base from V and 0 from J; bases not matched to a gene: 10. The V gene's germline CDR1 is SGHNT and CDR2 YYREEE (reference sequence). The CDR3 is 18 residues long. This CDR3 is CASSLKTTSGHSTDTQYF. As DNA, the CDR3 is TGTGCCAGCAGCTTGAAGACTACTAGCGGCCACAGCACAGATACGCAGTATTTT.

The chain uses TRBV5-1 and TRBJ2-7, with 7 bases matching TRBD1. J was trimmed by 0 bases and V by 0 bases; bases with no gene match: 9. The CDR3 consists of 17 residues. The germline CDR1 and CDR2 sequences are SGHRS and YFSETQ. The CDR3 sequence is CASSLGAMTGISYEQYF. CDR3 in DNA: TGCGCCAGCAGCTTGGGGGCTATGACAGGGATCTCCTACGAGCAGTACTTC.

The genes are TRBV5-6 and TRBJ1-1, with 9 positions matching TRBD1. This CDR3 spans 16 amino acids. With 5 bases clipped from V and 3 bases from J, the junction kept 11 bases outside the gene matches. Germline CDR1 reads SGHDT; CDR2 reads YYEEEE. As DNA, the CDR3 is TGTGCCAGCAGAAGAGACAGGGGGGAAGTTCACACTGAAGCTTTCTTT. Translating it yields CASRRDRGEVHTEAFF. Combining the CDR3 with reference TRBV5-6 and TRBJ1-1 gives the whole variable domain DAGVTQSPTHLIKTRGQQVTLRCSPKSGHDTVSWYQQALGQGPQFIFQYYEEEERQRGNFPDRFSGHQFPNYSSELNVNALLLGDSALYLCASRRDRGEVHTEAFFGQGTRLTVV.

The chain combines TRBV28 with TRBJ2-3; 9 nucleotides line up with TRBD1. CDR1 is MDHEN and CDR2 is SYDVKM in the germline V gene. With 4 bases clipped from V and 3 bases from J, the junction kept 5 bases outside the gene matches. The CDR3 has 15 amino acids. CDR3 region: CASSWGQGNTDTQYF. The CDR3 DNA reads TGTGCCAGCAGTTGGGGACAGGGCAATACAGATACGCAGTATTTT.

The CDR3 DNA reads TGTGCCAGCTCAGGGGAAATGAACACTGAAGCTTTCTTT. This sequence encodes CASSGEMNTEAFF. The chain employs TRBV2 and TRBJ1-1; TRBD1 is a possible D gene (6 bases). CDR3 length: 13 residues. With 8 bases removed from V and 0 bases from J, the gap between germline ends came to 10 bases. Germline loops: CDR1 SNHLY, CDR2 FYNNEI. Full variable domain (missing parts from reference TRBV2 and TRBJ1-1): EPEVTQTPSHQVTQMGQEVILRCVPISNHLYFYWYRQILGQKVEFLVSFYNNEISEKSEIFDDQFSVERPDGSNFTLKIRSTKLEDSAMYFCASSGEMNTEAFFGQGTRLTVV.

The chain combines TRBV29-1 with TRBJ1-2; D call uncertain. V was trimmed by 4 bases and J by 3 bases, leaving 15 bases between them. The CDR3 is 14 residues long. Germline assignment: CDR1 SQVTM and CDR2 ANQGSEA. The CDR3 sequence: CSVVPLSFYYGYTF. As DNA, the CDR3 is TGCAGCGTTGTCCCTCTGAGTTTCTACTATGGCTACACCTTC.

There are a few counts of this clone. The rearrangement joins TRBV5-1 to TRBJ1-1, with D hard to call. The germline V gene encodes CDR1 SGHRS and CDR2 YFSETQ. V lost 4 bases to trimming and J lost 2 bases, with 9 bases between them. There are 13 residues in the CDR3. As DNA, the CDR3 is TGCGCCAGCAGCCTTTTTTTTAACACTGAAGCTTTCTTT. Protein product: CASSLFFNTEAFF. The full variable domain, rest sourced from reference TRBV5-1 and TRBJ1-1, is KAGVTQTPRYLIKTRGQQVTLSCSPISGHRSVSWYQQTPGQGLQFLFEYFSETQRNKGNFPGRFSGRQFSNSRSEMNVSTLELGDSALYLCASSLFFNTEAFFGQGTRLTVV.

V gene TRBV7-9 combines with J gene TRBJ2-7, with TRBD1 as a possible D gene (5 bases). Trimming removed 5 bases from V and 3 bases from J, with 14 bases in between. Per germline, CDR1 SEHNR and CDR2 FQNEAQ (reference sequence). The CDR3 runs 14 residues. The CDR3: CASSLPLGLYEQYF. Here the CDR3 DNA reads TGTGCCAGCAGCCTTCCGCTGGGGCTCTACGAGCAGTACTTC.

The chain carries TRBV7-7 and TRBJ2-1, with 8 bases that match TRBD2. Germline CDR1 reads SSHAT; CDR2 reads FNYEAQ (reference sequence). The CDR3 consists of 19 residues. Trimming at V came to 1 base and at J to 3 bases, leaving 14 bases not matched to a gene. This chain's CDR3 is CASSLVLAGGPNYYNEQFF. In nucleotides, the CDR3 is TGTGCCAGCAGCTTAGTATTGGCGGGGGGCCCGAATTACTACAATGAGCAGTTCTTC.

This chain uses TRBV5-1 with TRBJ2-2, with D possibly being TRBD2 (5 bases). CDR1 and CDR2 (germline): SGHRS, YFSETQ. The CDR3 length is 16 residues. The germline V and J ends were trimmed by 2 bases and 5 bases, with 16 bases remaining between them. The CDR3, as DNA: TGCGCCAGCAGCTTCGACGCGGGTGGCCCAACCGGGGAGCTGTTTTTT. Translating gives CASSFDAGGPTGELFF.

Only one count was recorded for this clone. This specimen includes other DNA sequences encoding the same CDR3. This sequence joins TRBV7-3 and TRBJ2-3; TRBD2 matches 11 bases. V shed 5 bases and J 1 base; nucleotides not matched to a gene: 2. The germline V gene encodes CDR1 SGHTA and CDR2 FQGTGA. This CDR3 has 15 residues. CDR3 in amino acids: CASSLAGGRTDTQYF. The CDR3 nucleotides are TGTGCCAGCAGCCTAGCGGGGGGTCGCACAGATACGCAGTATTTT. The entire variable domain, with the rest obtained from reference TRBV7-3 and TRBJ2-3, is as follows: GAGVSQTPSNKVTEKGKYVELRCDPISGHTALYWYRQSLGQGPEFLIYFQGTGAADDSGLPNDRFFAVRPEGSVSTLKIQRTERGDSAVYLCASSLAGGRTDTQYFGPGTRLTVL.

The rearrangement joins TRBV7-9 to TRBJ2-7; 7 bases match TRBD2. The junction had 11 bases not matched to a gene; V was cut back by 3 bases and J by 0 bases. The V gene's germline CDR1 is SEHNR and CDR2 FQNEAQ (reference sequence). The CDR3 loop spans 17 amino acids. CDR3 coding DNA: TGTGCCAGCAGCTTCCCCCGTAGGGCTAGCGGCTCCTACGAGCAGTACTTC. Translating gives CASSFPRRASGSYEQYF.

This rearrangement joins TRBV9 to TRBJ1-2, with 7 bases fitting TRBD1. This CDR3 is built from 15 residues. The trim removed 4 bases at V and 0 bases at J, leaving 6 bases unmatched. Germline CDR1 SGDLS, CDR2 YYNGEE. In DNA, the CDR3 is TGTGCCAGCAGCTCACAGGGGTTCGCTAACTATGGCTACACCTTC. Translated: CASSSQGFANYGYTF.

The gene calls are TRBV18 and TRBJ2-2; D is possibly TRBD1 (5 bases). The V end was cut by 1 base, the J end by 3 bases, with 6 bases between. The CDR3 spans 14 residues. CDR1 and CDR2 from the germline V gene are KGHSH and LQKENI. This CDR3 is CASSPQGDTGELFF. The CDR3, as DNA: TGTGCCAGCTCACCACAAGGGGACACCGGGGAGCTGTTTTTT.

This rearrangement joins TRBV5-8 to TRBJ2-3; D possibly corresponds to TRBD1 (6 bases). The CDR3 consists of 12 residues. V dropped 4 bases and J dropped 8 bases, with 11 bases sitting between them. The germline CDR1 and CDR2 sequences are SGHTS and YDEGEE. The chain's CDR3 is CASSRGGGTQYF. For the CDR3, the DNA is TGTGCCAGCAGCCGTGGGGGCGGTACGCAGTATTTT. Filled out from reference TRBV5-8 and TRBJ2-3, the complete variable domain reads EAGVTQSPTHLIKTRGQQATLRCSPISGHTSVYWYQQALGLGLQFLLWYDEGEERNRGNFPPRFSGRQFPNYSSELNVNALELEDSALYLCASSRGGGTQYFGPGTRLTVL.